The TCR beta chain under discussion was sequenced for a study of blood T cell repertoires in COVID-19. Study context: The analysed material was cDNA or gDNA that came from T cells, B-cell-depleted T cells, or PBMCs.

Germline lookup yields CDR1 MNHEY and CDR2 SVGAGI. The CDR3 contains 16 residues. With 0 bases clipped from V and 5 bases from J, the junction kept 5 bases outside the gene matches. Repertoires were generated with immunoSEQ multiplex PCR, while TCRdb's copy carries only in-frame clones and drops some. The repertoire has about 310,000 clones, about nine tenths of them found once; the top ten carry roughly 5.3%. Participants came from about two dozen US areas, aged about 18 to 89 years. Each participant's cohort was designated according to participant-reported clinical history. Recovery meant two consecutive negative NP/OP PCR tests, professional clearance, or resolved symptoms.

The clonotype was recovered from a man between 60 and 75 years old who had recovered from COVID-19. The sample comprised PBMCs or T cells enriched from blood (not recorded which). This chain joins TRBV6-5 and TRBJ2-5; the match to TRBD1 covers 11 bases. This CDR3 reads CASSYSWGQGGETQYF. The CDR3 DNA sequence: TGTGCCAGCAGTTACTCTTGGGGACAGGGGGGTGAGACCCAGTACTTC.